This TCR beta chain was obtained from a study of T cells in Graves' hyperthyroidism and ophthalmopathy. In germline, CDR1 is MRHNA, CDR2 SNTAGT. The J segment lost 13 bases and the V segment lost 6 bases, leaving 12 bases of the junction unmatched. CDR3 length: 14 residues. This clonotype was counted a few times. RNA transcripts gave rise to amplified TCR beta CDR3 regions. During a first-round RT-PCR of the TCR CDR3, the HTBI primer set was used. Each CDR3 protein is one row after TCRdb ran MiXCR on the multiplex PCR reads. The table has some 600,000 distinct CDR3 sequences, roughly 13% seen once. Source material for PBMCs was roughly 10 ml fresh peripheral blood.

The sequenced material came from blood. This clonotype was sampled from a woman aged 30 to 39 with Graves' hyperthyroidism that later progressed to Graves' ophthalmopathy. The chain has TRBV6-4 and TRBJ1-5; 10 positions agree with TRBD1. The CDR3 here is CASSPGQGLGAQHF. CDR3 bases: TGTGCCAGCAGCCCGGGACAGGGGCTAGGGGCACAGCATTTT.